Below are 4 T cell receptor beta chains sequenced from a single sample in a study of CD8 T cells in Susac syndrome. Reverse transcription of roughly 0.45 to 1 ug RNA used random hexamers. Each CDR3 protein is one row after TCRdb ran MiXCR on the immunoSEQ multiplex PCR reads. Of about 440,000 distinct CDR3 sequences in the sample, more than 80% are singletons; the top ten hold 0.12%. What was sequenced was CD8+ T cells from PBMCs. These receptor sequences come from a human donor with multiple sclerosis.

The chain recombines TRBV5-1 with TRBJ1-1, with TRBD1 identical over 9 bases. This CDR3 is 16 amino acids long. Germline assignment: CDR1 SGHRS and CDR2 YFSETQ. J was trimmed by 6 bases and V by 7 bases; bases with no gene match: 16. In DNA form, the CDR3 reads TGCGCCAGCTCACTTGGTTGGACAGGGGATTCAGCTGAAGCTTTCTTT. Its translation is CASSLGWTGDSAEAFF. The variable domain in full, completed from reference TRBV5-1 and TRBJ1-1, reads KAGVTQTPRYLIKTRGQQVTLSCSPISGHRSVSWYQQTPGQGLQFLFEYFSETQRNKGNFPGRFSGRQFSNSRSEMNVSTLELGDSALYLCASSLGWTGDSAEAFFGQGTRLTVV.

The J gene is TRBJ2-7, the V gene TRBV19; D is tentatively TRBD1 or TRBD2 (5 bases each). CDR3 length: 15 residues. V gave up 4 bases and J gave up 0 bases, with 13 bases separating them. Germline CDR1 is LNHDA and CDR2 is SQIVND (reference sequence). CDR3 region: CASSTFGGYSYEQYF. The CDR3 DNA reads TGTGCCAGTAGTACCTTTGGGGGATACTCCTACGAGCAGTACTTC.

The gene calls are TRBV14 and TRBJ2-3; D remains ambiguous. Germline V gives CDR1 SGHDN, CDR2 FVKESK. V was cut by 4 bases and J by 1 base, with 12 bases left in between. The CDR3 spans 15 residues. CDR3 sequence (DNA): TGTGCCAGCAGCCTCCTGACAAGAGGCACAGATACGCAGTATTTT. Amino acid sequence: CASSLLTRGTDTQYF.

Written as DNA, the CDR3 is TGTGCCAGCAGTCCGGGACCGCGAAGCTCTGGGGCCAACGTCCTGACTTTC. It is translated as CASSPGPRSSGANVLTF. V and J are TRBV12-3 or TRBV12-4 and TRBJ2-6, with D perhaps being TRBD1 or TRBD2 (5 bases each). With 5 bases removed from V and 0 bases from J, the gap between germline ends came to 14 bases. This CDR3 spans 17 amino acids.